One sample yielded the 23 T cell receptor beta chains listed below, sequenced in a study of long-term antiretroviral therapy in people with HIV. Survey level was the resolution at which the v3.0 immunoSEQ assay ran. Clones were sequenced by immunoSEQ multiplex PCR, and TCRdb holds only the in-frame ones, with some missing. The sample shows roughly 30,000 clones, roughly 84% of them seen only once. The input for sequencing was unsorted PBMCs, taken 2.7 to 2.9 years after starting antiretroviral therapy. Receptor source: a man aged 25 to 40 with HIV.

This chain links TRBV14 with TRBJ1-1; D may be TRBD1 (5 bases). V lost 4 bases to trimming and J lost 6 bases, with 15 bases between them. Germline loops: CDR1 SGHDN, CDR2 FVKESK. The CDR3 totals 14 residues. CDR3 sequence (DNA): TGTGCCAGCAGCCTAGCCGGGGGTGGGGCTGAAGCTTTCTTT. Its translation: CASSLAGGGAEAFF.

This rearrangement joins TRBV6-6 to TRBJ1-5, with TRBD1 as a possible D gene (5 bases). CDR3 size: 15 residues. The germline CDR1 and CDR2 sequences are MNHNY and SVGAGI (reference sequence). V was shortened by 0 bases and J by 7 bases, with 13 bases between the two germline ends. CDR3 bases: TGTGCCAGCAGTTACTCTGAGGAGGGGAGGCAGCCCCAGCATTTT. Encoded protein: CASSYSEEGRQPQHF.

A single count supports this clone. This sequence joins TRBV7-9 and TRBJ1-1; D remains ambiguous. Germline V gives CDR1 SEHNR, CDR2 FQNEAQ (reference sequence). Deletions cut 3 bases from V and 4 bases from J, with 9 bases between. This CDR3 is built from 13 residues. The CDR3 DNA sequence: TGTGCCAGCAGCTTTCAAGAATCCACTGAAGCTTTCTTT. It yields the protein CASSFQESTEAFF.

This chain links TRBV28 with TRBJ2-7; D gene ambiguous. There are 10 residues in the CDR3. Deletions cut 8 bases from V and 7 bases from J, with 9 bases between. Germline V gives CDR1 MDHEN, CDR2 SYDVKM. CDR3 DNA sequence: TGTGCCAGCTCCAGTCGGGAGCAGTACTTC. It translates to CASSSREQYF.

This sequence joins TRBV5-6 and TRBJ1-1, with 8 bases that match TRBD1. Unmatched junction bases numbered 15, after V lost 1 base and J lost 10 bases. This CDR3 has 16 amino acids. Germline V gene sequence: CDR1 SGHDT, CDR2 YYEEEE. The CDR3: CASSLFGRGRERGAFF. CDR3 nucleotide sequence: TGTGCCAGCAGCTTGTTCGGCAGGGGGCGGGAAAGAGGAGCTTTCTTT.

The CDR3 DNA reads TGCAGCGTCCAACAGGGGGCGAATGAGCAGTTCTTC. Its protein is CSVQQGANEQFF. The chain combines TRBV29-1 with TRBJ2-1, with TRBD1 matching over 9 bases. Unmatched junction bases numbered 4, after V lost 6 bases and J lost 7 bases. CDR3 size: 12 residues. Germline CDR1 SQVTM, CDR2 ANQGSEA.

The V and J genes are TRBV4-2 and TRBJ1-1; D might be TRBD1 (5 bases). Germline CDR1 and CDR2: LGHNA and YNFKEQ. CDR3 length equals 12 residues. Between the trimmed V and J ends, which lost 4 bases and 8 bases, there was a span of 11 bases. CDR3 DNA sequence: TGTGCCAGCAGCCCAGGGACGGCCGAAGCTTTCTTT. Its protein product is CASSPGTAEAFF.

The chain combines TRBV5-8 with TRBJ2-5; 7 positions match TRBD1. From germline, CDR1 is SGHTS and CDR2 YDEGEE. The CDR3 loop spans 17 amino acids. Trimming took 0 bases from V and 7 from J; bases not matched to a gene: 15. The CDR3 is CASSLAPGTALIRTQYF. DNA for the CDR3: TGTGCCAGCAGCTTGGCACCCGGGACAGCACTTATCAGGACCCAGTACTTC.

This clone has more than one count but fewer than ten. This CDR3 reads CASSYLGTGNTGELFF. The CDR3, as DNA: TGTGCCAGCAGTTACCTGGGGACAGGGAACACCGGGGAGCTGTTTTTT. The genes are TRBV6-5 and TRBJ2-2, with TRBD1 identical over 8 bases. V lost 2 bases and J lost 1; bases outside the gene matches: 3. The CDR3 totals 16 residues. Germline V lookup: CDR1 MNHEY, CDR2 SVGAGI.

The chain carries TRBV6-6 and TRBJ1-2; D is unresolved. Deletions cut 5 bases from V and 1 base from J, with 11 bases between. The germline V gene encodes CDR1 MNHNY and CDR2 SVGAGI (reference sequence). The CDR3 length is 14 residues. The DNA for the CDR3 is TGTGCCAGCAGTACTCGTACCCATAACTATGGCTACACCTTC. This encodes CASSTRTHNYGYTF.

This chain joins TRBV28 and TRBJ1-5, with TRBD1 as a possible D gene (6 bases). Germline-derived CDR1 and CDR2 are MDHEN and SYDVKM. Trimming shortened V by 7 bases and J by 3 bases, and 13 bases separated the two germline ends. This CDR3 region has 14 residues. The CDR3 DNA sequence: TGTGCCAGCACTTCCCAGGGGATCAATCAGCCCCAGCATTTT. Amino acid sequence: CASTSQGINQPQHF. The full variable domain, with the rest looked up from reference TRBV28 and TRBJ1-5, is DVKVTQSSRYLVKRTGEKVFLECVQDMDHENMFWYRQDPGLGLRLIYFSYDVKMKEKGDIPEGYSVSREKKERFSLILESASTNQTSMYLCASTSQGINQPQHFGDGTRLSIL.

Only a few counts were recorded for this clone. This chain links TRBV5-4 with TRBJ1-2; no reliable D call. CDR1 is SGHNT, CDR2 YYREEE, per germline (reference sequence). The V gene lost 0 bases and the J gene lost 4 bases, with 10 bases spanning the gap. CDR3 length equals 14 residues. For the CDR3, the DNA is TGTGCCAGCAGCTTGGCTCGGCAGAGCTATGGCTACACCTTC. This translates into CASSLARQSYGYTF. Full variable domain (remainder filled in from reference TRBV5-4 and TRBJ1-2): ETGVTQSPTHLIKTRGQQVTLRCSSQSGHNTVSWYQQALGQGPQFIFQYYREEENGRGNFPPRFSGLQFPNYSSELNVNALELDDSALYLCASSLARQSYGYTFGSGTRLTVV.

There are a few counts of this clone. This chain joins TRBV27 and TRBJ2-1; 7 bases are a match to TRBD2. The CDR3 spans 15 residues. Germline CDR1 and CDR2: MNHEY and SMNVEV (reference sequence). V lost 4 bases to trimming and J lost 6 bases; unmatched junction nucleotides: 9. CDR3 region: CASSSSGGGFNEQFF. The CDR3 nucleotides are TGTGCCAGCAGTTCTTCTGGCGGGGGATTCAATGAGCAGTTCTTC.

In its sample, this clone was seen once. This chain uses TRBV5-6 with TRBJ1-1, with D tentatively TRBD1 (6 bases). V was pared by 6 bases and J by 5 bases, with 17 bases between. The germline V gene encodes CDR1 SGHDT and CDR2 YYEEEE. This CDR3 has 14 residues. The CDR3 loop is CASNPTGALTEAFF. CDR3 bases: TGTGCCAGCAACCCGACAGGCGCCCTGACTGAAGCTTTCTTT.

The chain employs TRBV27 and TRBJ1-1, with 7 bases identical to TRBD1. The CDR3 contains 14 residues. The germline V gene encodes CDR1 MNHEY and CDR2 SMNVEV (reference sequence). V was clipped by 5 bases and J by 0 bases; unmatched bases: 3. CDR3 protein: CASSDRAVNTEAFF. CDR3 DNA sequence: TGTGCCAGCAGTGACAGGGCTGTGAACACTGAAGCTTTCTTT.

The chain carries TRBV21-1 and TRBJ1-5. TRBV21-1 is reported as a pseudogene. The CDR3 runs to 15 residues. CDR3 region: CASSKIGFHNQPQHF. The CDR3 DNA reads TGTGCCAGCAGCAAAATCGGGTTTCACAATCAGCCCCAGCATTTT.

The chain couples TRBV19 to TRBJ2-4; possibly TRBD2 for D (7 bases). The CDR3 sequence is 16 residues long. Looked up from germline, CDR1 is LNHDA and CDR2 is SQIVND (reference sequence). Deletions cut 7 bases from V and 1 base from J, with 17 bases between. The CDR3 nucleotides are TGTGCCAGTACCCCAAGAGGGGGGGCGGCCAAAAACATTCAGTACTTC. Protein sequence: CASTPRGGAAKNIQYF.

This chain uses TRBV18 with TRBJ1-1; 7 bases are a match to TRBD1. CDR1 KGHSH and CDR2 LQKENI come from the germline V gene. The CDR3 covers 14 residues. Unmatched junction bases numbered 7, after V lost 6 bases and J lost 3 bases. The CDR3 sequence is CASSQQGTDTEAFF. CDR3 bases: TGTGCCAGCTCGCAACAGGGGACGGACACTGAAGCTTTCTTT.

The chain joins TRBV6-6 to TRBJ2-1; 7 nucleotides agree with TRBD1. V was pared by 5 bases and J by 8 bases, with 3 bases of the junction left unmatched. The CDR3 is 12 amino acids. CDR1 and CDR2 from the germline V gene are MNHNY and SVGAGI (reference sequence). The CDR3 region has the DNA TGTGCCAGCAGTCCCGGGACAGATGAGCAGTTCTTC. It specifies CASSPGTDEQFF.

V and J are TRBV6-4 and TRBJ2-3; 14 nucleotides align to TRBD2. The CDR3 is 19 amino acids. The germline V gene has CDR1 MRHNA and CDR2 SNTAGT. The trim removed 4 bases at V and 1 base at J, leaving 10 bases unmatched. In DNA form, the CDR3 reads TGTGCCAGCAGTGGACCGGGACTAGCGGGAGTCGCGGGCACAGATACGCAGTATTTT. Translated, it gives CASSGPGLAGVAGTDTQYF.

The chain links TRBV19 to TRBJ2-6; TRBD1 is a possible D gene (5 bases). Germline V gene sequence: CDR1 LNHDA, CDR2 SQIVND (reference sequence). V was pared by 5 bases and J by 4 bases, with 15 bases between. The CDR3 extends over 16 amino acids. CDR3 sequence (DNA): TGTGCCAGTAGTTCACCTCAGGGCTCAGGGGCCAACGTCCTGACTTTC. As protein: CASSSPQGSGANVLTF.

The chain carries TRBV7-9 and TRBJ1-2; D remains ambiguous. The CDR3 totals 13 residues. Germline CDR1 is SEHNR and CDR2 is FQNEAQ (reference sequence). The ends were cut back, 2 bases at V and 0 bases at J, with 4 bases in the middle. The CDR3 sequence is CASSLSANYGYTF. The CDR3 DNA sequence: TGTGCCAGCAGCTTATCCGCTAACTATGGCTACACCTTC.

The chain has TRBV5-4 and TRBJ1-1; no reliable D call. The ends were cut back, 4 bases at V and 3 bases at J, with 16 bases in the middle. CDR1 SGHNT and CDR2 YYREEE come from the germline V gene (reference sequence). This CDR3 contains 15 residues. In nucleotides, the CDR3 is TGTGCCAGCAGCAGCGGCACCTCCCCACACACTGAAGCTTTCTTT. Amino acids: CASSSGTSPHTEAFF.